The 5 T cell receptor beta chains presented below share a single source sample, sequenced in a study of radiotherapy plus CTLA-4 blockade in lung cancer (dated by TCRdb to 2016 to 2019). The receptor library was made with the immunoSEQ multiplex PCR assay. TCRdb obtained this table from immuneACCESS and retained in-frame rearrangements with V and J assigned. These tables miss some clones; where compared with another copy, unresolved V genes account for less than half of the shortfall, and the remainder is unexplained. The sample table contains 25,000 to 40,000 clones; only one count was recorded for 60% to 75% of them. 4% of the sample is in the top ten clones. Sequenced here: peripheral blood, sampled from a patient treated with radiotherapy plus ipilimumab. The receptors derive from a human donor with non-small cell lung cancer who had stable disease on radiotherapy plus ipilimumab.

V and J are TRBV29-1 and TRBJ2-1, with 10 bases fitting TRBD2. This CDR3 region has 15 residues. Trimming took 4 bases from V and 0 from J; bases not matched to a gene: 3. Per the germline V gene, CDR1 is SQVTM and CDR2 is ANQGSEA. The CDR3 sequence is CSVATSGISYNEQFF. DNA of the CDR3: TGCAGCGTTGCAACTAGCGGGATCTCCTACAATGAGCAGTTCTTC.

This clone was seen a few times. The chain combines TRBV10-3 with TRBJ2-2; possibly TRBD1 or TRBD2 for D (5 bases each). Per the germline V gene, CDR1 is ENHRY and CDR2 is SYGVKD. CDR3 length: 15 amino acids. Trimming pared 4 bases from V and 4 bases from J, leaving 13 bases between. The CDR3 here is CAISAEGRSTGELFF. As DNA, the CDR3 is TGTGCCATCAGTGCTGAGGGACGGAGCACCGGGGAGCTGTTTTTT.

The chain uses TRBV10-2 and TRBJ1-1, with D uncertain. This CDR3 is 10 amino acids long. Germline V gives CDR1 WSHSY, CDR2 SAAADI. V was shortened by 3 bases and J by 9 bases, with 5 bases between the two germline ends. The CDR3 loop reads CASSDHQAFF. In DNA form, the CDR3 reads TGCGCCAGCAGTGATCACCAAGCTTTCTTT.

The V and J genes are TRBV18 and TRBJ1-2, with TRBD1 matching over 7 bases. J was trimmed by 2 bases and V by 4 bases; bases with no gene match: 4. The CDR3 is 14 amino acids. Germline V gives CDR1 KGHSH, CDR2 LQKENI. The CDR3 is CASSQDRDNYGYTF. Written as DNA, the CDR3 is TGTGCCAGCTCACAAGACAGGGACAACTATGGCTACACCTTC.

The chain uses TRBV28 and TRBJ2-3, with D uncertain. V was trimmed by 5 bases and J by 3 bases, leaving 6 bases between them. Germline V gene data show CDR1 as MDHEN and CDR2 as SYDVKM. This CDR3 region has 12 residues. The CDR3 bases are TGTGCCAGCAGTAGAGTAACAGATACGCAGTATTTT. Translation: CASSRVTDTQYF.